Below are 25 T cell receptor beta chains sequenced from a single sample in a study of early T cells in non-severe SARS-CoV-2 infection. TCRdb reprocessed the 5' RACE reads with MiXCR, giving one entry per CDR3 protein. The sample records roughly 53,000 distinct CDR3 sequences, roughly 8.7% being singletons. This sample comprised whole blood, obtained at baseline. Every receptor here comes from an adult who was a healthcare worker with PCR-confirmed SARS-CoV-2 infection or an uninfected control (not recorded which).

The rearrangement uses TRBV7-2 and TRBJ2-5; D could derive from TRBD1 or TRBD2 (6 bases each). Germline CDR1 and CDR2: SGHTA and FQGNSA. Deletions cut 5 bases from V and 4 bases from J, with 23 bases between. This CDR3 spans 17 amino acids. For the CDR3, the DNA is TGTGCCAGCAGCCTCTTCACACTAGGGGGGATGGGAGAGACCCAGTACTTC. Encoded protein: CASSLFTLGGMGETQYF.

This chain joins TRBV7-6 and TRBJ2-2; 9 positions agree with TRBD1. The V and J ends lost 5 bases and 4 bases, in that order; junction bases with no gene match: 5. This CDR3 spans 15 amino acids. The germline V gene has CDR1 SGHVS and CDR2 FNYEAQ. DNA of the CDR3: TGTGCCAGCAGCCTTATGGGACAGGGCACCGGGGAGCTGTTTTTT. Protein product: CASSLMGQGTGELFF.

The chain couples TRBV7-9 to TRBJ2-1; 10 positions agree with TRBD2. This CDR3 is 17 amino acids long. Germline loops: CDR1 SEHNR, CDR2 FQNEAQ (reference sequence). V lost 1 base and J lost 2; bases outside the gene matches: 5. The CDR3 sequence: CASSLVTSGPPYNEQFF. CDR3 DNA: TGTGCCAGCAGCTTAGTGACTAGCGGGCCACCCTACAATGAGCAGTTCTTC.

This clonotype was observed many times. V is TRBV11-2 and J is TRBJ2-7; D unresolved. The CDR3 has 11 amino acids. The V gene's germline CDR1 is SGHAT and CDR2 FQNNGV. V gave up 5 bases and J gave up 4 bases, with 6 bases separating them. The CDR3 loop is CASSRQYEQYF. In nucleotides, the CDR3 is TGTGCCAGCAGCCGCCAATACGAGCAGTACTTC. The entire variable domain, with the rest obtained from reference TRBV11-2 and TRBJ2-7, is as follows: EAGVAQSPRYKIIEKRQSVAFWCNPISGHATLYWYQQILGQGPKLLIQFQNNGVVDDSQLPKDRFSAERLKGVDSTLKIQPAKLEDSAVYLCASSRQYEQYFGPGTRLTVT.

This chain uses TRBV18 with TRBJ1-1; a weak D match, TRBD1 (5 bases). Deletions cut 0 bases from V and 4 bases from J, with 9 bases between. CDR1 and CDR2 from the germline V gene are KGHSH and LQKENI. The CDR3 length is 14 residues. This CDR3 reads CASSPPGARTEAFF. CDR3 coding DNA: TGTGCCAGCTCACCACCCGGGGCGCGCACTGAAGCTTTCTTT. The entire variable domain, with the rest obtained from reference TRBV18 and TRBJ1-1, is as follows: NAGVMQNPRHLVRRRGQEARLRCSPMKGHSHVYWYRQLPEEGLKFMVYLQKENIIDESGMPKERFSAEFPKEGPSILRIQQVVRGDSAAYFCASSPPGARTEAFFGQGTRLTVV.

This clonotype came up a few times. This sequence joins TRBV12-3 or TRBV12-4 and TRBJ2-3; 7 nucleotides agree with TRBD2. V gave up 2 bases and J gave up 2 bases; unmatched junction bases: 1. CDR3 size: 14 residues. The CDR3 is CASSLRGVTDTQYF. As DNA, the CDR3 is TGTGCCAGCAGTTTACGGGGGGTCACAGATACGCAGTATTTT.

This chain connects TRBV6-2 or TRBV6-3 to TRBJ1-1; 7 nucleotides match TRBD1. This CDR3 is 16 amino acids long. Per the germline V gene, CDR1 is MNHEY and CDR2 is SVGEGT. V shed 0 bases and J 3 bases; nucleotides not matched to a gene: 7. This chain's CDR3 is CASSYSSRGWDTEAFF. CDR3 sequence (DNA): TGTGCCAGCAGTTACTCCTCCAGGGGGTGGGACACTGAAGCTTTCTTT.

This clonotype was seen a few times. This sequence joins TRBV9 and TRBJ2-2; a possible D gene is TRBD2 (5 bases). There are 16 residues in the CDR3. CDR1 SGDLS and CDR2 YYNGEE come from the germline V gene. Trimming shortened V by 3 bases and J by 0 bases, and 12 bases separated the two germline ends. This chain's CDR3 is CASSAGVTANTGELFF. CDR3 nucleotide sequence: TGTGCCAGCAGCGCCGGGGTCACCGCGAACACCGGGGAGCTGTTTTTT.

The J gene is TRBJ2-2, the V gene TRBV3-1; D remains ambiguous. The length of the CDR3 is 14 residues. Germline V CDR1 and CDR2: LGHDT, YNNKEL (reference sequence). V lost 1 base and J lost 3, with 6 bases in between. The CDR3 loop reads CASSQGSYTGELFF. The CDR3 bases are TGTGCCAGCAGCCAAGGCTCTTACACCGGGGAGCTGTTTTTT.

In this sample, this clonotype turned up many times. The chain uses TRBV7-9 and TRBJ2-4; 8 bases fit TRBD2. This CDR3 is 13 amino acids long. V gave up 5 bases and J gave up 9 bases; unmatched junction bases: 6. CDR1 is SEHNR, CDR2 FQNEAQ, per germline (reference sequence). CDR3: CASSRGGLGIQYF. CDR3 coding DNA: TGTGCCAGCAGCCGGGGGGGGCTGGGCATTCAGTACTTC.

This clonotype came up many times. The chain recombines TRBV7-3 with TRBJ2-5; tentative D call: TRBD2 (6 bases). Germline loops: CDR1 SGHTA, CDR2 FQGTGA. There are 18 residues in the CDR3. V dropped 6 bases and J dropped 2 bases, with 25 bases sitting between them. The CDR3 sequence: CASREVKRRVRRQETQYF. CDR3 bases: TGTGCCAGCAGGGAAGTAAAGAGGAGGGTCAGGAGGCAAGAGACCCAGTACTTC. Combining the CDR3 with reference TRBV7-3 and TRBJ2-5 gives the whole variable domain GAGVSQTPSNKVTEKGKYVELRCDPISGHTALYWYRQSLGQGPEFLIYFQGTGAADDSGLPNDRFFAVRPEGSVSTLKIQRTERGDSAVYLCASREVKRRVRRQETQYFGPGTRLLVL.

V and J are TRBV14 and TRBJ2-6; D remains ambiguous. CDR3 size: 14 residues. The V end was cut by 4 bases, the J end by 0 bases, with 4 bases between. Germline V gene lookup returns CDR1 SGHDN and CDR2 FVKESK. This CDR3 is CASSPFSGANVLTF. CDR3 nucleotide sequence: TGTGCCAGCAGCCCCTTCTCTGGGGCCAACGTCCTGACTTTC.

V gene TRBV20-1 combines with J gene TRBJ2-7; no firm D call. Germline CDR1 DFQATT, CDR2 SNEGSKA (reference sequence). The CDR3 sequence is 13 residues long. Trimming removed 0 bases from V and 7 bases from J, with 13 bases in between. The CDR3 bases are TGCAGTGCTAGAGATGTTAACCTCCGGGAGCAGTACTTC. Its translation: CSARDVNLREQYF.

The chain combines TRBV29-1 with TRBJ2-1; TRBD2 matches 7 bases. Germline values: CDR1 SQVTM, CDR2 ANQGSEA. CDR3 length equals 13 residues. The CDR3 sequence is CSHRSGIRDEQFF. The CDR3 nucleotides are TGCAGTCACCGAAGCGGGATTAGGGATGAGCAGTTCTTC.

This clonotype has only a few counts. V and J are TRBV5-6 and TRBJ2-1; maybe TRBD1 (5 bases). Germline CDR1 SGHDT, CDR2 YYEEEE. Trimming left V 0 bases short and J 8 bases short, with 9 bases between. The CDR3 length is 13 residues. The CDR3 region has the DNA TGTGCCAGCAGCTTGGTAGTAGGGGATGAGCAGTTCTTC. This gives the protein CASSLVVGDEQFF.

The chain carries TRBV9 and TRBJ2-7, with 9 bases that match TRBD1. The CDR3 has 15 amino acids. Unmatched junction bases numbered 6, after V lost 2 bases and J lost 3 bases. Germline V gene lookup returns CDR1 SGDLS and CDR2 YYNGEE. The CDR3 DNA sequence: TGTGCCAGCAGCGTGGGACAGGGCAGTTACTACGAGCAGTACTTC. It specifies CASSVGQGSYYEQYF.

V and J are TRBV11-2 and TRBJ2-7, with 9 bases aligning to TRBD2. Germline-derived CDR1 and CDR2 are SGHAT and FQNNGV. J lost 2 bases, V lost 4 bases, and 12 bases had no gene match. The CDR3 totals 17 residues. CDR3 region: CASSSVGLAGNPYEQYF. The CDR3 DNA reads as TGTGCCAGCAGCTCCGTGGGGCTAGCGGGGAACCCCTACGAGCAGTACTTC.

This clonotype turned up a few times. In nucleotides, the CDR3 is TGTGCCAGCAGCTTAGCGGCGTACGAGCAGTACTTC. Its translation: CASSLAAYEQYF. The chain couples TRBV11-3 to TRBJ2-7; D gene uncertain. Germline assignment: CDR1 SGHNT and CDR2 YENEEA. The V end was cut by 1 base, the J end by 4 bases, with 5 bases between. CDR3 size: 12 residues. Looking up the rest from reference TRBV11-3 and TRBJ2-7 gives the full variable domain: EAGVVQSPRYKIIEKKQPVAFWCNPISGHNTLYWYLQNLGQGPELLIRYENEEAVDDSQLPKDRFSAERLKGVDSTLKIQPAELGDSAVYLCASSLAAYEQYFGPGTRLTVT.

This clonotype showed up many times. The rearrangement joins TRBV12-3 or TRBV12-4 to TRBJ2-3; unclear D gene. The germline V and J ends were trimmed by 3 bases and 2 bases, with 6 bases remaining between them. The CDR3 has 13 residues. In nucleotides, the CDR3 is TGTGCCAGCAGTTTGACGAACACAGATACGCAGTATTTT. Its translation: CASSLTNTDTQYF.

This chain links TRBV10-3 with TRBJ2-7; D remains unclear. Looked up from germline, CDR1 is ENHRY and CDR2 is SYGVKD. Trimming shortened V by 2 bases and J by 1 base, and 6 bases separated the two germline ends. The CDR3 is made up of 13 amino acids. CDR3 amino acids: CAISEAASYEQYF. The CDR3 DNA sequence: TGTGCCATCAGTGAGGCGGCGTCCTACGAGCAGTACTTC.

V usage is TRBV12-3 or TRBV12-4 and J usage is TRBJ1-1, with 9 bases fitting TRBD1. CDR3 length: 17 amino acids. Trimming cost V 5 bases and J 1 base; bases outside gene matches: 11. The DNA for the CDR3 is TGTGCCAGCAGTCCCCTCGACAGGGGGTGGGGGAACACTGAAGCTTTCTTT. Translation gives CASSPLDRGWGNTEAFF.

In its sample, this clonotype was seen a few times. The chain combines TRBV30 with TRBJ1-4; D unresolved. CDR3 length: 13 amino acids. Germline values: CDR1 GTSNPN, CDR2 SVGIG (reference sequence). V was clipped by 4 bases and J by 14 bases, with 20 bases between them. As DNA, the CDR3 is TGTGCCTGGAATCCTGGACCAGTTGATGGGCTGTTTTTT. Protein sequence: CAWNPGPVDGLFF.

The table lists this clonotype with a few counts. The V gene is TRBV28, the J gene TRBJ2-7; no definite D call. Germline CDR1 is MDHEN and CDR2 is SYDVKM. This CDR3 has 14 residues. V was clipped by 5 bases and J by 7 bases, with 18 bases between them. CDR3 sequence (DNA): TGTGCCAGCAGTCTACCCGACCGGATTCGGGAGCAGTACTTC. Encoded protein: CASSLPDRIREQYF.

This clonotype was seen ten or more times. The V and J genes are TRBV7-2 and TRBJ2-1; no clear D gene. This CDR3 has 14 residues. Germline lookup yields CDR1 SGHTA and CDR2 FQGNSA. Trimming pared 4 bases from V and 1 base from J, leaving 8 bases between. The chain's CDR3 is CASSSPGSYNEQFF. The DNA for the CDR3 is TGTGCCAGCAGCTCCCCGGGTTCCTACAATGAGCAGTTCTTC.

This clonotype was detected ten times or more. The rearrangement uses TRBV7-6 and TRBJ2-1; a possible D gene is TRBD2 (5 bases). The length of the CDR3 is 14 residues. Germline CDR1 is SGHVS and CDR2 is FNYEAQ. V lost 4 bases, J lost 4 bases, and 11 bases lay in between. The CDR3 spells CASSSPGRYNEQFF. CDR3 DNA sequence: TGTGCCAGCAGCTCCCCTGGGAGATACAATGAGCAGTTCTTC.